This TCR beta chain was identified in a study of early T cells in non-severe SARS-CoV-2 infection. About the research overall: Sequenced material consisted of bulk RNA (from unsorted whole blood), and chains were unpaired.

Study outcomes and limitations: VDJdb-based matching was biased toward anti-spike CD8 responses and missed private and CD4 specificities.

V lost 4 bases, J lost 7 bases, and 13 bases lay in between. CDR3 length: 12 residues. CDR1 GTSNPN and CDR2 SVGIG come from the germline V gene (reference sequence). Individual cDNA molecules each received unique molecular identifiers attached to them. TCRdb processed the 5' RACE reads anew with MiXCR; each CDR3 protein has one entry. The table includes about 62,000 distinct CDR3 sequences, roughly a tenth detected once. This clonotype was counted a few times. Its specificity is unknown. The V and J genes are TRBV30 and TRBJ2-5, with D possibly called TRBD1 or TRBD2 (6 bases each). The origin of this receptor is an adult who was a healthcare worker with PCR-confirmed SARS-CoV-2 infection or an uninfected control (not recorded which). The sample was whole blood. CDR3 bases: TGTGCCTGGATTGGGGGGCCTGGGACCCAGTACTTC. This gives the protein CAWIGGPGTQYF.